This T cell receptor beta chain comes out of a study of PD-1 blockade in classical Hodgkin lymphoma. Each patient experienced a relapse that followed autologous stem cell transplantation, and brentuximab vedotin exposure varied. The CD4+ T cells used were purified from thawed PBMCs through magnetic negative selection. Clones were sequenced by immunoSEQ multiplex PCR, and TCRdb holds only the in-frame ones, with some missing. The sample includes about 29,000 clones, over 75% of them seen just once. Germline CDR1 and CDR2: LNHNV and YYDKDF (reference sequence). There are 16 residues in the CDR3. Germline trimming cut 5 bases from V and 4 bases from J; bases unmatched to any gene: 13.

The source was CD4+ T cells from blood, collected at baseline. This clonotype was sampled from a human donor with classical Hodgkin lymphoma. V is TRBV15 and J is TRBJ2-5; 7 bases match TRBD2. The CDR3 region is CATSASRGSWSETQYF. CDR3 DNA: TGTGCCACCAGCGCGTCGCGCGGGAGCTGGTCAGAGACCCAGTACTTC.